This TCR beta chain stems from a study of T cells expressing NK-cell markers. Overall study results and limits: Of the CD8+ T cells in about 6 donors, roughly 1.0-7.5% belonged to dominant NKG2C+ clonotypes.

A note on this clonotype: The target antigen is unknown.

TCRdb re-called the 5' RACE reads and gives one entry per CDR3 protein, without DNA. Its listing shows about 550,000 distinct CDR3 sequences. Looked up from germline, CDR1 is MDHEN and CDR2 is SYDVKM. The CDR3 extends over 11 amino acids. This clonotype was sampled from a man between 18 and 29 years old in good health. What was sequenced was blood T cells: a sorted CD56 or NKG2C T cell subset, CD4+ or CD8+ T cells, or bulk PBMC T cells (not recorded which). The V call is TRBV28, the J call TRBJ2-7. CDR3 amino acids: CASSRAYEQYF.